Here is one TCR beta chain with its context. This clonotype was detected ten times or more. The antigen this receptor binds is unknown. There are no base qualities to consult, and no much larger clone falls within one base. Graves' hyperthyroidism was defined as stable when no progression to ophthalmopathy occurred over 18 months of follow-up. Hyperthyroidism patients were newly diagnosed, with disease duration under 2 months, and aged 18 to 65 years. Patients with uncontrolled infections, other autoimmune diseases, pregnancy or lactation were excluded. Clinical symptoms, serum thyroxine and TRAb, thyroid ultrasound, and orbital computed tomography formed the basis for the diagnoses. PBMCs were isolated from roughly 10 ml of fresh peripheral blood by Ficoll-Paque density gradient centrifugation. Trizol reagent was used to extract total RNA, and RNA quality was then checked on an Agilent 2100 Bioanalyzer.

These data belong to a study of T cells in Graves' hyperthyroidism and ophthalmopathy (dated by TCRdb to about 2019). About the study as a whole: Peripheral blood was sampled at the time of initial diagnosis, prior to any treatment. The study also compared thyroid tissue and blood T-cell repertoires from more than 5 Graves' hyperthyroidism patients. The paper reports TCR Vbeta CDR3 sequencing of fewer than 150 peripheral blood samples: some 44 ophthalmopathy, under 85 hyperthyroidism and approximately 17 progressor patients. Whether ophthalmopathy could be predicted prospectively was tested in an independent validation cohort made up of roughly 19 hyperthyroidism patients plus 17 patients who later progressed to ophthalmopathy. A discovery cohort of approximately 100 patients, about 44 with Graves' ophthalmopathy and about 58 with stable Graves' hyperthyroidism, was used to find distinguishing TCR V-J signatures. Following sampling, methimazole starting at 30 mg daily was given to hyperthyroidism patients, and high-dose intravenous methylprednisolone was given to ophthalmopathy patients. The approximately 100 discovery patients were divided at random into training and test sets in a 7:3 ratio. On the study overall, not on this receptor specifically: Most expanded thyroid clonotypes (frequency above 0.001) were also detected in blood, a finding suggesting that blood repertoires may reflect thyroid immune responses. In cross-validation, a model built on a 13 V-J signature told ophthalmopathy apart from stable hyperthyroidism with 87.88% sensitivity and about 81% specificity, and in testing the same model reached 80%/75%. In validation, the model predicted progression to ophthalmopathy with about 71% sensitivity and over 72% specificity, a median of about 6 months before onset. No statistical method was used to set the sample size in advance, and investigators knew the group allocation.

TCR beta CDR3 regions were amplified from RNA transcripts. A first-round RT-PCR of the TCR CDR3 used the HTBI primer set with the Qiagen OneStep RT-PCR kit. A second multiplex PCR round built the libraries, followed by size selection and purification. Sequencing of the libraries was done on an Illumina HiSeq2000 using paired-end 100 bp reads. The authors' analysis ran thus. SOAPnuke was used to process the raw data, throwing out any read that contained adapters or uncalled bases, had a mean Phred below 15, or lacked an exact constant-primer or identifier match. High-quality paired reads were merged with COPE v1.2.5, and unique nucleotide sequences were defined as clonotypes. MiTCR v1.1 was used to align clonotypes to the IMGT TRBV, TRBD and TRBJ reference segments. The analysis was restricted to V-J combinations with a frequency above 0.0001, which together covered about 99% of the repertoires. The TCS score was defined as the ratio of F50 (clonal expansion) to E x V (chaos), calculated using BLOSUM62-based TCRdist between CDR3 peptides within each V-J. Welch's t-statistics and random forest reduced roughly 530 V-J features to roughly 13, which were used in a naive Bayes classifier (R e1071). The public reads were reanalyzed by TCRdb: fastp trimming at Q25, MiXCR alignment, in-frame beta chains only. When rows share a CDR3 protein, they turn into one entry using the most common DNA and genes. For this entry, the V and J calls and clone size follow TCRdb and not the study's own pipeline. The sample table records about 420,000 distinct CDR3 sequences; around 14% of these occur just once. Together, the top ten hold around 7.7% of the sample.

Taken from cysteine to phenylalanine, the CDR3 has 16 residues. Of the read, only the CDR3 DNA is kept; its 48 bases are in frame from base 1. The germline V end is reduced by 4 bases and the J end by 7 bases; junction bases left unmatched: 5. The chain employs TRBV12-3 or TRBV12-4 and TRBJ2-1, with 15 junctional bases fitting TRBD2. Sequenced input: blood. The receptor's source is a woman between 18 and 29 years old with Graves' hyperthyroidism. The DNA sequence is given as TGTGCCAGCAGTTCCGTCGGACTAGCGGGGGGGAATGAGCAGTTCTTC. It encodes CASSSVGLAGGNEQFF.